The 29 T cell receptor beta chains reported below all come from one sample, sequenced in a study of CD8 T cells in ankylosing spondylitis. General study results and limits: For ankylosing spondylitis blood, a TCR beta motif of about eight highly homologous variants appeared characteristic.

Antigen specificity for these receptors is unknown. TCRdb reanalysed the 5' RACE reads using MiXCR and keeps one entry per CDR3 protein. The sample lists 220,000 or so distinct CDR3 sequences, around 20% occurring once. Material: blood, either unsorted or a sorted T cell fraction (not recorded which). All receptors derive from a male donor with ankylosing spondylitis.

The chain joins TRBV6-1 to TRBJ2-7; D uncertain. There are 13 residues in the CDR3. The germline gives CDR1 MNHNS, CDR2 SASEGT. Trimming took off 6 bases at V and 2 bases at J, with 11 bases between the two ends. CDR3 DNA: TGTGCCAGCAGCCAATCCGAGACCTACGAGCAGTACTTC. This codes for CASSQSETYEQYF.

Concerning this clonotype: One end of the junction is discordant with germline, which a read error may explain. The chain has TRBV10-1 and TRBJ1-1, with D possibly TRBD1 on 5 matching bases. CDR1 and CDR2 from the germline V gene are WNHNN and SYGVQD (reference sequence). The CDR3 covers 13 residues. The CDR3 DNA sequence: TGCGTCAGCAGTGAAATTCAGGGTACTGAAGCTTTCTTT. This sequence encodes CVSSEIQGTEAFF.

This rearrangement joins TRBV6-5 to TRBJ1-1, with 7 bases that match TRBD1. The length of the CDR3 is 12 residues. Germline V gene sequence: CDR1 MNHEY, CDR2 SVGAGI. V gave up 4 bases and J gave up 5 bases; unmatched junction bases: 1. The CDR3 sequence is CASSSTGTEAFF. The CDR3 DNA follows: TGTGCCAGCAGTTCGACAGGGACTGAAGCTTTCTTT.

The genes are TRBV12-3 or TRBV12-4 and TRBJ2-2; D ambiguous. V lost 8 bases, J lost 4 bases, and 11 bases lay in between. The CDR3 length is 13 residues. CDR3 sequence (DNA): TGTGCCAGCGCCTTCGGGTTCACCGGGGAGCTGTTTTTT. Encoded protein: CASAFGFTGELFF.

V gene TRBV2 combines with J gene TRBJ1-1; D gene unclear. This CDR3 contains 12 residues. The V gene's germline CDR1 is SNHLY and CDR2 FYNNEI. Deletions cut 7 bases from V and 4 bases from J, with 10 bases between. CDR3 sequence: CASNEYSTEAFF. For the CDR3, the DNA is TGTGCCAGCAACGAGTACAGCACTGAAGCTTTCTTT.

The chain uses TRBV4-2 and TRBJ1-2, with 7 bases lining up with TRBD1. The CDR3 runs 20 residues. Germline V lookup: CDR1 LGHNA, CDR2 YNFKEQ. The V segment lost 3 bases and the J segment 2 bases; nucleotides outside the gene matches: 21. The CDR3 nucleotides read TGTGCCAGCAGCCATGCCACCTATCCCGGTACAGGGGAACTAAACTATGGCTACACCTTC. It is translated as CASSHATYPGTGELNYGYTF.

The chain couples TRBV29-1 to TRBJ2-3; 8 bases match TRBD2. CDR3 length: 20 residues. The germline gives CDR1 SQVTM, CDR2 ANQGSEA. With 6 bases clipped from V and 2 bases from J, the junction kept 25 bases outside the gene matches. CDR3 DNA sequence: TGCAGCGTAGATCTAAGTGAGGCCCCCGGAACGGGAGGGTTCACAGATACGCAGTATTTT. Its protein product is CSVDLSEAPGTGGFTDTQYF.

The chain combines TRBV7-7 with TRBJ2-1; unclear D gene. Germline V gene lookup returns CDR1 SSHAT and CDR2 FNYEAQ (reference sequence). This CDR3 comprises 15 residues. V gave up 1 base and J gave up 8 bases, with 15 bases separating them. The CDR3 loop reads CASSLGLSRIDEQFF. The CDR3 DNA reads TGTGCCAGCAGCTTAGGGCTTTCTAGGATCGATGAGCAGTTCTTC.

This clonotype was detected only a few times. The V and J genes are TRBV7-6 and TRBJ2-1; D possibly corresponds to TRBD2 (6 bases). CDR1 and CDR2 from the germline V gene are SGHVS and FNYEAQ. CDR3 length equals 14 residues. V shed 2 bases and J shed 5 bases, with 10 bases lying between them. CDR3 nucleotides: TGTGCCAGCAGCTTATTTAGCGGCGACAATGAGCAGTTCTTC. Its translation: CASSLFSGDNEQFF.

The chain links TRBV12-5 to TRBJ2-1, with 14 bases that match TRBD2. The CDR3 is 14 amino acids. CDR1 is LGHNT and CDR2 is FRNRAP in the germline V gene. J gave up 13 bases and V 1 base, and 3 bases lay outside the gene matches. This CDR3 reads CASGLEGLAGEQFF. The DNA of the CDR3 is TGTGCTAGTGGTTTGGAGGGACTAGCGGGAGAACAGTTCTTC.

This clonotype turned up a few times. V is TRBV7-9 and J is TRBJ2-7, with D uncertain. Deletions cut 2 bases from V and 7 bases from J, with 6 bases between. Per the germline V gene, CDR1 is SEHNR and CDR2 is FQNEAQ (reference sequence). The length of the CDR3 is 11 residues. The CDR3 loop reads CASSLSEEQYF. The DNA for the CDR3 is TGTGCCAGCAGCTTATCCGAGGAGCAGTACTTC.

This clonotype was detected a few times. This chain links TRBV29-1 with TRBJ2-7; 7 bases line up with TRBD1. The V gene end was trimmed by 7 bases and the J gene end by 3 bases; junction bases not matched to a gene: 6. The germline V gene has CDR1 SQVTM and CDR2 ANQGSEA. The CDR3 is 12 amino acids. The CDR3 loop is CSARDSDYEQYF. DNA for the CDR3: TGCAGCGCCAGGGACAGCGACTACGAGCAGTACTTC.

V gene TRBV7-9 combines with J gene TRBJ1-1; 7 bases match TRBD1. Germline CDR1 and CDR2: SEHNR and FQNEAQ (reference sequence). V was clipped by 3 bases and J by 3 bases; unmatched bases: 1. The CDR3 spans 13 residues. CDR3 amino acids: CASSLDRHTEAFF. The DNA of the CDR3 is TGTGCCAGCAGCTTGGACAGGCACACTGAAGCTTTCTTT.

This clonotype was seen a few times. This CDR3 reads CASSFMGSSKGSSTDTQYF. CDR3 in DNA: TGTGCCAGCAGCTTTATGGGCTCCTCAAAGGGCTCTAGCACAGATACGCAGTATTTT. This chain uses TRBV7-3 with TRBJ2-3; D is unclear. Looked up from germline, CDR1 is SGHTA and CDR2 is FQGTGA. V lost 3 bases and J 0 bases, leaving 22 bases between the germline ends. This CDR3 region has 19 residues.

This clonotype has more than one count but fewer than ten. V usage is TRBV29-1 and J usage is TRBJ2-7; D may match TRBD1 or TRBD2 (6 bases each). Germline V lookup: CDR1 SQVTM, CDR2 ANQGSEA. This CDR3 spans 14 amino acids. V was shortened by 4 bases and J by 0 bases, with 13 bases between the two germline ends. CDR3 amino acids: CSVVGGFSSYEQYF. Here the CDR3 DNA reads TGCAGCGTTGTAGGGGGGTTCAGCTCCTACGAGCAGTACTTC.

The CDR3 coding sequence is TGCGCCAGCAGCGGGGGTATGAACACTGAAGCTTTCTTT. This encodes CASSGGMNTEAFF. V is TRBV4-3 and J is TRBJ1-1; D is perhaps TRBD1 (5 bases). The germline V gene has CDR1 LGHNA and CDR2 YSLEER. Trimming cost V 5 bases and J 0 bases, with 7 bases left between them. The CDR3 is made up of 13 amino acids.

This clonotype was observed a few times. The chain employs TRBV20-1 and TRBJ1-5; D is uncertain. V gave up 1 base and J gave up 2 bases, with 6 bases separating them. The CDR3 is made up of 13 amino acids. The germline V gene encodes CDR1 DFQATT and CDR2 SNEGSKA (reference sequence). CDR3 sequence: CSARGGGNQPQHF. DNA for the CDR3: TGCAGTGCTAGAGGGGGTGGCAATCAGCCCCAGCATTTT.

This clonotype was counted at least ten times. The gene calls are TRBV29-1 and TRBJ2-4; a possible D gene is TRBD1 (6 bases). The V end was cut by 1 base, the J end by 8 bases, with 21 bases between. Germline V gives CDR1 SQVTM, CDR2 ANQGSEA. CDR3 length: 16 amino acids. The CDR3 DNA reads as TGCAGCGTTGAAGTGGCTTGGGGGCAGGGTGGGGACATTCAGTACTTC. Translating it yields CSVEVAWGQGGDIQYF.

This chain uses TRBV7-6 with TRBJ2-7; maybe TRBD1 (6 bases). The V and J ends lost 5 bases and 0 bases respectively, with 14 bases between them. Germline CDR1 SGHVS, CDR2 FNYEAQ. The CDR3 contains 15 residues. The CDR3 protein is CASSRKADSSYEQYF. CDR3 DNA sequence: TGTGCCAGCAGCCGAAAAGCGGACAGCTCCTACGAGCAGTACTTC.

This clonotype has more than one count but fewer than ten. V usage is TRBV12-3 or TRBV12-4 and J usage is TRBJ2-1, with 10 bases fitting TRBD1. This CDR3 contains 18 residues. J gave up 6 bases and V 3 bases, and 14 bases lay outside the gene matches. CDR3 sequence reads: CASSFGPLGTGDPNEQFF. The CDR3 DNA sequence: TGTGCCAGCAGTTTTGGGCCCCTCGGGACAGGGGACCCCAATGAGCAGTTCTTC.

The CDR3 sequence: CASRRSSSYNEQFF. CDR3 DNA: TGTGCCAGCAGAAGGTCGAGCTCCTACAATGAGCAGTTCTTC. The rearrangement joins TRBV5-6 to TRBJ2-1; D is unresolved. CDR1 and CDR2 (germline): SGHDT, YYEEEE. This CDR3 spans 14 amino acids. V was trimmed by 5 bases and J by 0 bases, leaving 9 bases between them.

The gene calls are TRBV4-1 and TRBJ2-3; D is unresolved. Per the germline V gene, CDR1 is MGHRA and CDR2 is YSYEKL. The length of the CDR3 is 15 residues. V lost 0 bases and J 6 bases, leaving 13 bases between the germline ends. The CDR3 here is CASSQEGKGWDTQYF. Written as DNA, the CDR3 is TGCGCCAGCAGCCAAGAAGGAAAGGGCTGGGATACGCAGTATTTT.

There are a few counts of this clonotype. The rearrangement joins TRBV4-3 to TRBJ1-5; no clear D. This CDR3 has 14 amino acids. Germline values: CDR1 LGHNA, CDR2 YSLEER. The germline V and J ends were trimmed by 4 bases and 1 base, with 8 bases remaining between them. CDR3 loop: CASSRSRSNQPQHF. The CDR3 DNA is TGCGCCAGCAGCCGAAGTCGGAGCAATCAGCCCCAGCATTTT.

In this sample, this clonotype turned up a few times. This chain uses TRBV2 with TRBJ2-1; D is perhaps TRBD1 or TRBD2 (5 bases each). Germline-derived CDR1 and CDR2 are SNHLY and FYNNEI. Trimming took off 7 bases at V and 10 bases at J, with 8 bases between the two ends. The CDR3 has 10 amino acids. DNA for the CDR3: TGTGCCAGCAATTGGGGGGAGCAGTTCTTC. It translates to CASNWGEQFF.

The J gene is TRBJ2-7, the V gene TRBV3-1; D not resolved. The germline V gene encodes CDR1 LGHDT and CDR2 YNNKEL (reference sequence). This CDR3 is built from 12 residues. V lost 4 bases and J 2 bases, leaving 6 bases between the germline ends. CDR3 DNA: TGTGCCAGCAGCCCTTCTACCTACGAGCAGTACTTC. Its protein is CASSPSTYEQYF.

This clonotype was detected a few times. The V call is TRBV6-2 or TRBV6-3, the J call TRBJ2-7; perhaps D is TRBD1 or TRBD2 (5 bases each). This CDR3 has 15 residues. The V end was cut by 1 base, the J end by 2 bases, with 12 bases between. Germline V gene sequence: CDR1 MNHEY, CDR2 SVGEGT. The CDR3 sequence is CASSYYGGAAYEQYF. In DNA, the CDR3 is TGTGCCAGCAGTTACTATGGGGGAGCGGCCTACGAGCAGTACTTC.

The chain joins TRBV12-3 or TRBV12-4 to TRBJ2-7; TRBD2 is a possible D gene (5 bases). This CDR3 is built from 12 residues. V lost 6 bases and J 1 base, leaving 7 bases between the germline ends. The CDR3 loop is CASSTGSYEQYF. For the CDR3, the DNA is TGTGCCAGCAGCACGGGATCCTACGAGCAGTACTTC.

This clonotype has at least ten counts. This chain links TRBV27 with TRBJ1-5, with D unclear. The CDR3 has 13 amino acids. The V gene's germline CDR1 is MNHEY and CDR2 SMNVEV (reference sequence). V gave up 2 bases and J gave up 5 bases, with 7 bases separating them. This chain's CDR3 is CASSLSPDQPQHF. The CDR3 DNA follows: TGTGCCAGCAGTTTAAGCCCTGATCAGCCCCAGCATTTT.

This sequence joins TRBV3-1 and TRBJ1-1, with D tentatively TRBD1 (5 bases). In germline, CDR1 is LGHDT, CDR2 YNNKEL (reference sequence). This CDR3 is built from 16 residues. V gave up 0 bases and J gave up 1 base, with 12 bases separating them. The CDR3 coding sequence is TGTGCCAGCAGCCAAGATGAATATAGGGGGAACACTGAAGCTTTCTTT. Amino acids: CASSQDEYRGNTEAFF.